This T cell receptor (beta chain) is drawn from a study of CD8 T cells in ankylosing spondylitis. Study conclusions and caveats: Within peripheral blood, clones linked to disease were CD8+ and relatively rare. Reports say disease-linked clones showed up significantly more in matched ankylosing spondylitis synovial fluid. Characteristic of ankylosing spondylitis blood, it appeared, was a TCR beta motif comprising several highly homologous variants. Before this, some motif variants had been reported in reactive arthritis synovial fluid and blood.

Libraries of TCR beta came from quantitative 5'-RACE with molecular barcodes. TCRdb analysed the 5' RACE reads with MiXCR anew, one entry per CDR3 protein. The sample records approximately 300,000 distinct CDR3 sequences, 7% to 9% being singletons. V shed 8 bases and J shed 5 bases, with 12 bases lying between them. Looked up from germline, CDR1 is SNHLY and CDR2 is FYNNEI. The CDR3 spans 13 residues. Ten or more counts support this clonotype. Antigen unknown. The sequence came from a male donor with ankylosing spondylitis. The J gene is TRBJ1-4, the V gene TRBV2, with TRBD1 as a possible D gene (6 bases). The source material was blood, either unsorted or a sorted T cell fraction (not recorded which). The CDR3 bases are TGTGCCAGCCAGATAGGACAGAATGAAAAACTGTTTTTT. Encoded protein: CASQIGQNEKLFF. Together with reference TRBV2 and TRBJ1-4, the CDR3 gives the full variable domain: EPEVTQTPSHQVTQMGQEVILRCVPISNHLYFYWYRQILGQKVEFLVSFYNNEISEKSEIFDDQFSVERPDGSNFTLKIRSTKLEDSAMYFCASQIGQNEKLFFGSGTQLSVL.